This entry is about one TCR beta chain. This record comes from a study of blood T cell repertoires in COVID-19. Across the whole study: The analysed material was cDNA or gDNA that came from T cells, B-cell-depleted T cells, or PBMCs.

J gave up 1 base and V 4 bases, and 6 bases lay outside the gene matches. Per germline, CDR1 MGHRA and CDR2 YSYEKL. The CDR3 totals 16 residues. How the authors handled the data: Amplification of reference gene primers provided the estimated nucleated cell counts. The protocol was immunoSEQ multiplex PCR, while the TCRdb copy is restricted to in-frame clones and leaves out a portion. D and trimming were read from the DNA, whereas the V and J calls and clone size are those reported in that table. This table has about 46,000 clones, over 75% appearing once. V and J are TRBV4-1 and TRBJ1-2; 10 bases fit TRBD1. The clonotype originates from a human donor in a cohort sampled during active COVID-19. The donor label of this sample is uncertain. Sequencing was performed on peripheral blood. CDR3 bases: TGCGCCAGCAGCCCCTGGGGGACAGGGGATAACTATGGCTACACCTTC. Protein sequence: CASSPWGTGDNYGYTF.